This TCR beta chain was recorded in a study of CD8+CD57+ T cells in acquired aplastic anemia. Study-level background: Each DNA sample taken from sorted CD4+ and CD8+ cells came to approximately 3.3 ug on average.

As for this clonotype: Its antigen is still unknown.

The study's findings and limits: CD8+ Simpson's diversity showed no significant patient-control difference. Almost 30 shared CD8+ CDR3s appeared highly expressed within patients' immunodominant clones.

For CDR3 and TCR beta VDJ profiling, genomic DNA was the template used. From the reads, TCRdb called clonotypes with MiXCR, one entry per CDR3 protein. The repertoire holds approximately 190,000 distinct CDR3 sequences, less than 60% seen once, with approximately 9.7% in the top ten. Sequenced patients had shown CD8+CD57+ cell expansion by flow cytometry. Patients had not yet gotten any therapy when their blood was taken for sampling. Germline V lookup: CDR1 SGHVS, CDR2 FQNEAQ. CDR3 length equals 13 residues. The V and J ends lost 4 bases and 5 bases respectively, with 11 bases between them. This sequence originates from a human donor with aplastic anemia. The sequencing input was sorted CD4+, CD8+, or CD8+CD57+ T cells (not recorded which) from PBMCs. This rearrangement joins TRBV7-8 to TRBJ1-2; D ambiguous. Here the CDR3 DNA reads TGTGCCAGCAGCTCAGACTGGGTGTATGGCTACACCTTC. Translated, it gives CASSSDWVYGYTF.